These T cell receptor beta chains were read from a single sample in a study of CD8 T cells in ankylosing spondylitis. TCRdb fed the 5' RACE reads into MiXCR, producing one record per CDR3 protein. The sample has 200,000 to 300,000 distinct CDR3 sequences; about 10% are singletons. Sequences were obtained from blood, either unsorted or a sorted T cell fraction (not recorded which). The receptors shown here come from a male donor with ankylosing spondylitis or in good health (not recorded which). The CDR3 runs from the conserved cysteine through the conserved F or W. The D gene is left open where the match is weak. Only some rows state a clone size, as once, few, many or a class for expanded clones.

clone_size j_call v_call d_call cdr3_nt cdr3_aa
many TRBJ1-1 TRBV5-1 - TGCGCCAGCAGCTTGGACATTAACACTGAAGCTTTCTTT CASSLDINTEAFF
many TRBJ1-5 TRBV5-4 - TGTGCCAGCAGCTTGGGAGAGGGAGGGCCCCAGCATTTT CASSLGEGGPQHF
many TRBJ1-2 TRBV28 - TGTGCCAGCAGTTTGGACCGGGGCTATGGCTACACCTTC CASSLDRGYGYTF
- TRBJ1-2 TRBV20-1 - TGCAGTGCTCCGCCGGGACTTACTTATGGCTACACCTTC CSAPPGLTYGYTF
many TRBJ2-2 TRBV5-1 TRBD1 TGCGCCAGCAGAGACAGGGGGCCCACCGGGGAGCTGTTTTTT CASRDRGPTGELFF
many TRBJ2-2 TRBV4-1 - TGCGCCAGCAGCCAAGAAGGAGGGTTAAGGGAGCTGTTTTTT CASSQEGGLRELFF
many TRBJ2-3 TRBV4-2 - TGTGCCAGCAGCCAAGCCGCCGATACGCAGTATTTT CASSQAADTQYF
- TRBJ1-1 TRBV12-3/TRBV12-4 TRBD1 TGTGCCAGCAGTTTAGGAGGGACAGAGATCTTCTTT CASSLGGTEIFF
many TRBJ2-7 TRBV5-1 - TGCGCCAGCAGCTTGGCTGGGGTCGGCGAGCAGTACTTC CASSLAGVGEQYF
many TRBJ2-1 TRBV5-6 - TGTGCCAGCAGCTTTCCGGGACCCAGCTCCTACAATGAGCAGTTCTTC CASSFPGPSSYNEQFF
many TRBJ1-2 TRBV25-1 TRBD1 TGTGCCAGCAGTGTCGGGACAGGGATTATTGATGGCTACACCTTC CASSVGTGIIDGYTF
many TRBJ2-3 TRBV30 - TGTGCCTGGAAAATGCTTGATACGCAGTATTTT CAWKMLDTQYF
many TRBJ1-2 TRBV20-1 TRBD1 TGCAGTGCTAGTAAACTCAGGGGGCGCGACTATGGCTACACCTTC CSASKLRGRDYGYTF
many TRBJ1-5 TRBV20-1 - TGCAGTGCTGGACAGAGCAATCAGCCCCAGCATTTT CSAGQSNQPQHF
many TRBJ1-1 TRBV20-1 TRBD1 TGCAGTGCTAGATATGGGACAGTCAACACTGAAGCTTTCTTT CSARYGTVNTEAFF
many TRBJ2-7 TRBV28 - TGTGCCAGCAGCTCAGCCGGGGATTCGGTGTACGAGCAGTACTTC CASSSAGDSVYEQYF
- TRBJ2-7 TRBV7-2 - TGTGCCAGCAGCTCCCATGACGAGCAGTACTTC CASSSHDEQYF
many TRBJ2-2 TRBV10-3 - TGTGCCCACCGGGACCCGAACACCGGGGAGCTGTTTTTT CAHRDPNTGELFF
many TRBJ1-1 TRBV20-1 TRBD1 TGCAGTGCTAGAGTCTCAACCTGGGACAGGACTCGGAACACTGAAGCTTTCTTT CSARVSTWDRTRNTEAFF
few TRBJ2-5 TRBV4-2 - TGTGCCAGCAGCCCGGGGGTGGATAGCGGACAAGAGACCCAGTACTTC CASSPGVDSGQETQYF
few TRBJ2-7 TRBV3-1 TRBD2 TGTGCCAGCAGCCGAGGGACTAGCGGGACGAGCGCCTACGAGCAGTACTTC CASSRGTSGTSAYEQYF
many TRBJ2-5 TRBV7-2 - TGTGCCAGCAGCTTAGCGCTCGCCGGCCAAGAGACCCAGTACTTC CASSLALAGQETQYF
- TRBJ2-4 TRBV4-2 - TGTGCCAGGAGCCCTGGGTCCGAGGGTGGTAAAAACATTCAGTACTTC CARSPGSEGGKNIQYF
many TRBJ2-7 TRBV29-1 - TGCAGCGTTGAAGATCGACAAAGAGGGCAGTACTTC CSVEDRQRGQYF
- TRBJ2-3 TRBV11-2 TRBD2 TGTGCCAGCAGCCCACTAGCGGTTTCCACAGATACGCAGTATTTT CASSPLAVSTDTQYF
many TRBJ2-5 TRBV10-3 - TGTGCCATCAGCTCGGGACGGATCCAAGAGACCCAGTACTTC CAISSGRIQETQYF
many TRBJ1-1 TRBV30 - TGTGCCTGGAACCCGGGACTCCAGAACACTGAAGCTTTCTTT CAWNPGLQNTEAFF
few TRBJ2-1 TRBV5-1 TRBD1 TGCGCCAGCAGTTACGGGACAGGGAGGATAGATGAGCAGTTCTTC CASSYGTGRIDEQFF
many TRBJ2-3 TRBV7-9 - TGTGCCAGTTCTCCGGGGGATCGACTCACAGATACGCAGTATTTT CASSPGDRLTDTQYF
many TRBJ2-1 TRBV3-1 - TGTGCCAGCAGCCGGGCAGGAGCCTACAATGAGCAGTTCTTC CASSRAGAYNEQFF
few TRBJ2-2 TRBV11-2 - TGTGCCAGCAGCTTAGGCTGGAGCGACGGGGAGCTGTTTTTT CASSLGWSDGELFF
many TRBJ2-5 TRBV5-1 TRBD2 TGCGCCAGCACCTATAGCGGGAAGGGAGAGACCCAGTACTTC CASTYSGKGETQYF
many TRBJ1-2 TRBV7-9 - TGTGCCAGCAGCTATAGCCCGGAATATGGCTACACCTTC CASSYSPEYGYTF
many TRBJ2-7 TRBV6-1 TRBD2 TGTGCCAGTTGGAGGCGGGAGGGTTACGAGCAGTACTTC CASWRREGYEQYF
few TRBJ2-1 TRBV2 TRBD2 TGTGCCACCACAATAGGGACTAGACTTTACAATGAGCAGTTCTTC CATTIGTRLYNEQFF
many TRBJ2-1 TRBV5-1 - TGCGCCAGCAGCTACTCTAGCAGCATCCCCAATGAGCAGTTCTTC CASSYSSSIPNEQFF
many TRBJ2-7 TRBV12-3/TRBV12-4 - TGTGCCAGCAGCGTCCGGGGGACCCCCTACGAGCAGTACTTC CASSVRGTPYEQYF
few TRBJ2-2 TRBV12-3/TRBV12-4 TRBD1 TGTGCCAGCAGGCCTCGGGACAGCAACACCGGGGAGCTGTTTTTT CASRPRDSNTGELFF
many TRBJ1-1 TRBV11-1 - TGTGCCAGCAGCTTAGGATCTCCCCAGGGATTAGTAAACACTGAAGCTTTCTTT CASSLGSPQGLVNTEAFF
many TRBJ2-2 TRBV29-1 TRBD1 TGCAGCGTTGGACAGGGACGTAAGGGAGCGACCGGGGAGCTGTTTTTT CSVGQGRKGATGELFF
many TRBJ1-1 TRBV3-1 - TGTGCCAGCAGCCAAGGCGGAGCGGTAGAAGCTTTCTTT CASSQGGAVEAFF
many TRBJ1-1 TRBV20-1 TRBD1 TGCAGTGCTAGAAGGCAGGGGGCAGGCACTGAAGCTTTCTTT CSARRQGAGTEAFF
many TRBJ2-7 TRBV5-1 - TGCGCCAGCAGCCCGGGTGCGGGACAAAACTACGAGCAGTACTTC CASSPGAGQNYEQYF
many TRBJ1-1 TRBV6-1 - TGTGCCAGCAGACCCGGGACCTCGAACACTGAAGCTTTCTTT CASRPGTSNTEAFF
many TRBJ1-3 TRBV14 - TGTGCCAGCAGCCAAGGTCTAGGTGGCTACTCTGGAAACACCATATATTTT CASSQGLGGYSGNTIYF
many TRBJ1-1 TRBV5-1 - TGCGCCAGCAGCTCCTCCGGAGCCGCCTTAAAGGGGAACACTGAAGCTTTCTTT CASSSSGAALKGNTEAFF
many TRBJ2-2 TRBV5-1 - TGCGCCAGCGGCCCAGGGCCCACCGGGGAGCTGTTTTTT CASGPGPTGELFF
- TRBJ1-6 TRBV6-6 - TGTGCCAGCAGTTCCCAAGGGAGCTCCTATAATTCACCCCTCCACTTT CASSSQGSSYNSPLHF
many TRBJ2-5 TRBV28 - TGTGCCAGCAGACCCCTCGTGCAGTTAGAGACCCAGTACTTC CASRPLVQLETQYF
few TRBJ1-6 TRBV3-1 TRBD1 TGTGCCAGCAGCCAAGATCGGGGGACAGGGGTTAATTCACCCCTCCACTTT CASSQDRGTGVNSPLHF
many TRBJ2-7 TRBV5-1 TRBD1 TGCGCCAGCAGCTTGGAGGGACAGCCCTCCTACGAGCAGTACTTC CASSLEGQPSYEQYF
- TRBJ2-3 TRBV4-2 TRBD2 TGTGCCAGCAGCCAAGATAGGGCTAGCGGGAGCACAGATACGCAGTATTTT CASSQDRASGSTDTQYF
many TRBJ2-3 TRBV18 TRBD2 TGTGCCAGCTCACCGCCGGGACTAGCGGGAGCGGCCTCCATTGCAGATACGCAGTATTTT CASSPPGLAGAASIADTQYF
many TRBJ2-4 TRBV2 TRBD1 TGTGCCAGCAGACAGGACAGGGACCTAAACATTCAGTACTTC CASRQDRDLNIQYF
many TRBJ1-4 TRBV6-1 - TGTGCCAGCAAAACAGAACCTACAACTAATGAAAAACTGTTTTTT CASKTEPTTNEKLFF
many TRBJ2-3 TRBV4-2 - TGTGCCAGCAGCCAAGGATCGGCAGATACGCAGTATTTT CASSQGSADTQYF
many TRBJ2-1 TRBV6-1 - TGTGCCAGCCGGGGTGCCAGCGGAAGATCCTACAATGAGCAGTTCTTC CASRGASGRSYNEQFF
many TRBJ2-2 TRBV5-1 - TGCGCCAGCAGCTTGGAGGCCAGATCTACCGGGGAGCTGTTTTTT CASSLEARSTGELFF
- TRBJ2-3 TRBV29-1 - TGCAGCGTTGAGCTGGGGGCGCGGAGAGATACGCAGTATTTT CSVELGARRDTQYF